Listed here are 25 T cell receptor beta chains from one sample, sequenced in a study of blood T cell repertoires in COVID-19. Clones were read by immunoSEQ multiplex PCR, and TCRdb kept only the in-frame ones, dropping some. The sample carries roughly 110,000 clones, around nine tenths recorded once. Sequencing input: peripheral blood. The receptors originated from a man aged 35 to 55 with acute or convalescent COVID-19.

The chain is built from TRBV11-3 and TRBJ1-1, with no clear D. The CDR3 totals 14 residues. Germline values: CDR1 SGHNT, CDR2 YENEEA. V was trimmed by 1 base and J by 1 base, leaving 7 bases between them. CDR3 sequence reads: CASSLAGRNTEAFF. Here the CDR3 DNA reads TGTGCCAGCAGCTTAGCCGGGAGGAACACTGAAGCTTTCTTT.

The chain employs TRBV30 and TRBJ1-1, with 11 positions matching TRBD1. Trimming removed 5 bases from V and 1 base from J; junction bases left unmatched: 12. There are 17 residues in the CDR3. Germline values: CDR1 GTSNPN, CDR2 SVGIG (reference sequence). The CDR3 reads CAWGTGTGGLRNTEAFF. The CDR3 DNA sequence: TGTGCCTGGGGAACCGGGACAGGGGGTTTAAGGAACACTGAAGCTTTCTTT.

The chain combines TRBV9 with TRBJ2-5, with 9 bases matching TRBD1. J lost 5 bases, V lost 4 bases, and 6 bases had no gene match. Per germline, CDR1 SGDLS and CDR2 YYNGEE. The CDR3 runs 14 residues. CDR3 nucleotide sequence: TGTGCCAGCAGCCCGGGACAGGGCGTGGAGACCCAGTACTTC. Its translation is CASSPGQGVETQYF.

This clone was recorded only once. The sample holds other DNA sequences that translate to the same CDR3. The chain recombines TRBV7-3 with TRBJ2-1; D possibly corresponds to TRBD1 (6 bases). V was clipped by 6 bases and J by 5 bases, with 17 bases between them. The CDR3 runs to 15 residues. CDR1 is SGHTA and CDR2 is FQGTGA in the germline V gene. Here the CDR3 reads CASSPNLGQNNEQFF. The DNA for the CDR3 is TGTGCCAGCAGTCCGAATCTCGGACAGAACAATGAGCAGTTCTTC.

This chain connects TRBV29-1 to TRBJ1-1, with D maybe TRBD1 (5 bases). V was cut by 4 bases and J by 4 bases, with 13 bases left in between. The CDR3 sequence is 13 residues long. CDR1 SQVTM and CDR2 ANQGSEA come from the germline V gene. Here the CDR3 reads CSVVGGWGTEAFF. In nucleotides, the CDR3 is TGCAGCGTTGTCGGGGGTTGGGGCACTGAAGCTTTCTTT.

This chain joins TRBV10-3 and TRBJ2-7; 9 bases map to TRBD1. Unmatched junction bases numbered 6, after V lost 7 bases and J lost 2 bases. Germline values: CDR1 ENHRY, CDR2 SYGVKD. CDR3 size: 14 residues. CDR3 region: CAITPGQGPYEQYF. The CDR3 nucleotides are TGTGCCATCACCCCAGGACAGGGGCCCTACGAGCAGTACTTC.

A note on this clone: The junction differs from germline at one of its ends, possibly a read error. CDR3 nucleotides: TGTGCCAGCTCGCCACAGGGGGCGGGAGAGCAGTACTTC. Its protein product is CASSPQGAGEQYF. The chain employs TRBV18 and TRBJ2-7; 9 bases line up with TRBD1. The CDR3 has 13 residues. CDR1 KGHSH and CDR2 LQKENI come from the germline V gene.

The chain couples TRBV6-1 to TRBJ1-1, with D perhaps TRBD1 (5 bases). The V end was cut by 4 bases, the J end by 0 bases, with 18 bases between. This CDR3 is 17 amino acids long. Germline V CDR1 and CDR2: MNHNS, SASEGT. CDR3 bases: TGTGCCAGCAGTGTCTTTGGGGCGGGAAGCATGAACACTGAAGCTTTCTTT. It translates to CASSVFGAGSMNTEAFF.

The rearrangement links TRBV15 to TRBJ1-1, with D perhaps TRBD1 (5 bases). Looked up from germline, CDR1 is LNHNV and CDR2 is YYDKDF (reference sequence). This CDR3 has 13 amino acids. V was shortened by 0 bases and J by 8 bases, with 10 bases between the two germline ends. The CDR3 DNA reads as TGTGCCACCAGCAGAGATCGGACAAAAGAAGCTTTCTTT. Its translation: CATSRDRTKEAFF.

The CDR3 here is CASSEQGGSQPQHF. CDR3 DNA: TGTGCCAGCAGTGAACAGGGGGGCAGTCAGCCCCAGCATTTT. This chain connects TRBV25-1 to TRBJ1-5, with TRBD1 matching over 7 bases. The CDR3 length is 14 residues. CDR1 is MGHDK, CDR2 SYGVNS, per germline. Trimming at V came to 2 bases and at J to 6 bases, leaving 4 bases not matched to a gene. The full variable domain, completed using reference TRBV25-1 and TRBJ1-5, is EADIYQTPRYLVIGTGKKITLECSQTMGHDKMYWYQQDPGMELHLIHYSYGVNSTEKGDLSSESTVSRIRTEHFPLTLESARPSHTSQYLCASSEQGGSQPQHFGDGTRLSIL.

The chain combines TRBV5-5 with TRBJ2-6, with 11 bases lining up with TRBD1. The CDR3 is 17 amino acids. Trimming took 4 bases from V and 4 from J; bases not matched to a gene: 7. Looked up from germline, CDR1 is SGHKS and CDR2 is YYEKEE (reference sequence). The CDR3 spells CASSPGQGARGANVLTF. The CDR3 bases are TGTGCCAGCAGCCCTGGACAGGGGGCGCGCGGGGCCAACGTCCTGACTTTC.

This chain links TRBV24-1 with TRBJ1-2, with D uncertain. Germline assignment: CDR1 KGHDR and CDR2 SFDVKD. V was shortened by 9 bases and J by 2 bases, with 12 bases between the two germline ends. The CDR3 is 13 residues long. The CDR3 bases are TGTGCCACCGCCGAGGGAGCCAACTATGGCTACACCTTC. Encoded protein: CATAEGANYGYTF.

The CDR3 nucleotides are TGTGCTAGTGGTTTGGTGAGGGTTACCGGGGAGCTGTTTTTT. Protein sequence: CASGLVRVTGELFF. The rearrangement uses TRBV12-5 and TRBJ2-2, with D tentatively TRBD2 (5 bases). Looked up from germline, CDR1 is LGHNT and CDR2 is FRNRAP. The CDR3 has 14 residues. Trimming left V 0 bases short and J 5 bases short, with 7 bases between.

The chain couples TRBV7-8 to TRBJ2-1; TRBD2 aligns across 8 bases. Germline V gene data show CDR1 as SGHVS and CDR2 as FQNEAQ. V lost 1 base, J lost 4 bases, and 6 bases stayed unmatched. This CDR3 has 16 residues. The CDR3 region has the DNA TGTGCCAGCAGCTTAGGCGTACAGCGGGGGTACAATGAGCAGTTCTTC. Translated, it gives CASSLGVQRGYNEQFF.

This chain uses TRBV4-1 with TRBJ1-2; 7 bases agree with TRBD1. This CDR3 contains 15 residues. Germline V CDR1 and CDR2: MGHRA, YSYEKL. The V segment lost 6 bases and the J segment 4 bases; nucleotides outside the gene matches: 11. In nucleotides, the CDR3 is TGCGCCAGCAGACCCCGAACAGGGGAGGCCTATGGCTACACCTTC. Translated, it gives CASRPRTGEAYGYTF.

This clone was counted a single time. The chain couples TRBV27 to TRBJ1-2, with TRBD1 identical over 8 bases. Trimming at V came to 0 bases and at J to 8 bases, leaving 11 bases not matched to a gene. CDR3 size: 16 residues. The germline V gene has CDR1 MNHEY and CDR2 SMNVEV (reference sequence). CDR3 sequence reads: CASSLSYDRGGEGYTF. The DNA of the CDR3 is TGTGCCAGCAGTTTATCTTATGACAGGGGAGGGGAGGGCTACACCTTC.

This clone showed up just a few times. The chain combines TRBV4-3 with TRBJ1-6; no reliable D call. This CDR3 comprises 16 residues. Trimming took off 0 bases at V and 6 bases at J, with 12 bases between the two ends. Germline CDR1 LGHNA, CDR2 YSLEER. In nucleotides, the CDR3 is TGCGCCAGCAGCCAAGATTTGGGCAGAGCTAATTCACCCCTCCACTTT. Translated, it gives CASSQDLGRANSPLHF.

The DNA of the CDR3 is TGTGCCAGCAGCCAGGGCATCGGGAGGGTTTCACCCCTCCACTTT. It specifies CASSQGIGRVSPLHF. The chain combines TRBV7-2 with TRBJ1-6; tentative D call: TRBD1 (5 bases). Germline V gene data show CDR1 as SGHTA and CDR2 as FQGNSA. The CDR3 runs to 15 residues. Trimming took 5 bases from V and 9 from J, leaving 17 bases between them.

The chain employs TRBV5-1 and TRBJ2-2, with D uncertain. CDR3 length equals 15 residues. The germline V gene has CDR1 SGHRS and CDR2 YFSETQ. Trimming stripped 1 base from V and 2 bases from J, with 9 bases between. CDR3 sequence (DNA): TGCGCCAGCAGCTTGATCAGTTCTAACACCGGGGAGCTGTTTTTT. Translated: CASSLISSNTGELFF.

This clone occurred a few times. V is TRBV30 and J is TRBJ2-7, with 8 bases fitting TRBD2. The CDR3 consists of 18 residues. J lost 1 base, V lost 2 bases, and 16 bases had no gene match. Germline V gene data show CDR1 as GTSNPN and CDR2 as SVGIG (reference sequence). The CDR3 DNA reads as TGTGCCTGGAGTTTTTTTACGGGGGGGTTCCATCGATCCTACGAGCAGTACTTC. It is translated as CAWSFFTGGFHRSYEQYF.

This sequence joins TRBV3-1 (or the pseudogene TRBV3-2) and TRBJ2-1; possible D gene TRBD1, 5 bases. Between the trimmed V and J ends, which lost 6 bases and 5 bases, there was a span of 11 bases. Germline lookup yields CDR1 LGHDT and CDR2 YNNKEL (reference sequence). This CDR3 has 13 residues. DNA of the CDR3: TGTGCCAGCAGAGTGGGGCCCGACAATGAGCAGTTCTTC. Its translation: CASRVGPDNEQFF.

This chain uses TRBV7-7 with TRBJ2-5, with TRBD1 matching 10 bases. CDR1 is SSHAT, CDR2 FNYEAQ, per germline (reference sequence). V gave up 1 base and J gave up 5 bases; unmatched junction bases: 4. This CDR3 is built from 15 residues. DNA for the CDR3: TGTGCCAGCAGCTTAGACGGGACAGGGGAGGAGACCCAGTACTTC. This codes for CASSLDGTGEETQYF.

This chain connects TRBV20-1 to TRBJ1-2; TRBD1 matches 8 bases. Trimming at V came to 3 bases and at J to 7 bases, leaving 10 bases not matched to a gene. This CDR3 is 14 amino acids long. Germline V CDR1 and CDR2: DFQATT, SNEGSKA (reference sequence). In DNA, the CDR3 is TGCAGTGCTAGTACGGGGGACAGGTTTGGTGGCTACACCTTC. Translation: CSASTGDRFGGYTF.

This clone appeared a few times. The chain recombines TRBV29-1 with TRBJ1-2; the D gene is possibly TRBD1 (6 bases). The CDR3 length is 13 residues. The germline V gene has CDR1 SQVTM and CDR2 ANQGSEA. V lost 4 bases and J lost 7, with 16 bases in between. CDR3 sequence: CSVAHREYSGYTF. The CDR3 nucleotides are TGCAGCGTTGCCCACAGGGAGTACTCTGGCTACACCTTC.

The chain links TRBV30 to TRBJ1-1; the D is unclear. The CDR3 runs to 14 residues. Germline lookup yields CDR1 GTSNPN and CDR2 SVGIG (reference sequence). Trimming shortened V by 2 bases and J by 4 bases, and 14 bases separated the two germline ends. In nucleotides, the CDR3 is TGTGCCTGGAGTCCTCAGATTCGTGCCACTGAAGCTTTCTTT. The encoded protein is CAWSPQIRATEAFF.